The 7 T cell receptor beta chains in this list originate from one sample, sequenced in a study of glioma-infiltrating T cells after dendritic cell vaccination (dated by TCRdb to 2016 to 2017). Library preparation used the immunoSEQ multiplex PCR assay. Not all clones reach the TCRdb copy of this immuneACCESS table, which keeps in-frame sequences only. Checked studies attribute under half of the gap to unresolved V genes and leave the rest unexplained. The sample table contains about 2,600 clones; only one count was recorded for 65% to 90% of them. The top ten hold 10% of the sample. The sample's time point label, in plain terms: after dendritic cell vaccination, including at tumor progression/relapse. The vaccine was prepared from monocyte-derived dendritic cells that were cultured for roughly seven days with IL-4 and GM-CSF and then pulsed overnight with autologous tumor lysate. Sample: tumor tissue, taken after dendritic cell vaccination. The receptor source for this set is a human donor with glioblastoma.

The rearrangement joins TRBV7-2 to TRBJ1-5, with 7 positions matching TRBD1. The CDR3 loop spans 17 amino acids. Unmatched junction bases numbered 8, after V lost 1 base and J lost 2 bases. Germline lookup yields CDR1 SGHTA and CDR2 FQGNSA. CDR3 in amino acids: CASSLVHQGEGNQPQHF. The CDR3 DNA reads as TGTGCCAGCAGCTTAGTCCACCAGGGGGAGGGCAATCAGCCCCAGCATTTT.

The rearrangement joins TRBV4-1 to TRBJ1-4; TRBD1 might be the D (6 bases). Germline V gene sequence: CDR1 MGHRA, CDR2 YSYEKL. CDR3 length equals 19 residues. The V end lost 0 bases, the J end lost 0 bases, and 17 bases lay between the germline ends. The CDR3 sequence is CASSQESDRGFSTNEKLFF. CDR3 DNA sequence: TGCGCCAGCAGCCAAGAGTCGGACAGAGGTTTTTCAACTAATGAAAAACTGTTTTTT.

The chain recombines TRBV7-2 with TRBJ2-2, with a tentative D call TRBD2 (6 bases). Trimming stripped 2 bases from V and 8 bases from J, with 15 bases between. There are 15 residues in the CDR3. Germline assignment: CDR1 SGHTA and CDR2 FQGNSA. CDR3 sequence reads: CASSLSWGGGGELFF. The CDR3 region has the DNA TGTGCCAGCAGCTTATCGTGGGGCGGAGGGGGGGAGCTGTTTTTT.

In nucleotides, the CDR3 is TGTGCCAGCAGCGTACACAGGGGCCTCCTTAAGGTCCTGACTTTC. This encodes CASSVHRGLLKVLTF. The chain uses TRBV5-8 and TRBJ2-6; 7 nucleotides line up with TRBD1. This CDR3 has 15 residues. With V trimmed by 4 bases and J by 13 bases, 14 bases remained unmatched. Germline V gene sequence: CDR1 SGHTS, CDR2 YDEGEE.

The chain joins TRBV7-6 to TRBJ2-7, with 10 bases aligning to TRBD1. The CDR3 is 13 amino acids. The ends lost 7 bases at V and 4 bases at J; junction bases unmatched: 4. Germline CDR1 reads SGHVS; CDR2 reads FNYEAQ. The CDR3 is CASNLGQGYEQYF. For the CDR3, the DNA is TGTGCCAGCAACCTGGGACAGGGGTACGAGCAGTACTTC.

The chain carries TRBV29-1 and TRBJ2-7, with 7 positions matching TRBD1. The CDR3 runs to 14 residues. Unmatched junction bases numbered 13, after V lost 5 bases and J lost 6 bases. Germline V gives CDR1 SQVTM, CDR2 ANQGSEA. The CDR3 loop is CSVQSKQQGSEQYF. CDR3 coding DNA: TGCAGCGTTCAAAGTAAGCAACAGGGGTCCGAGCAGTACTTC.

This chain links TRBV9 with TRBJ2-7; D unresolved. Germline CDR1 reads SGDLS; CDR2 reads YYNGEE. The ends were cut back, 4 bases at V and 0 bases at J, with 23 bases in the middle. This CDR3 is built from 18 residues. The CDR3 nucleotides read TGTGCCAGCAGCCCCGTCGGTGCCACCGAGCCTTCCTCCTACGAGCAGTACTTC. It is translated as CASSPVGATEPSSYEQYF.